One and the same sample provided the 12 T cell receptor beta chains below, sequenced in a study of blood T cell repertoires in COVID-19. Method: immunoSEQ multiplex PCR; TCRdb's copy keeps in-frame clones and lacks some. The sample lists nearly 60,000 clones, more than 75% occurring once. The material sequenced was peripheral blood. All receptors come from a man aged 40-49 years with active COVID-19.

The chain links TRBV19 to TRBJ1-1; TRBD1 is a possible D gene (5 bases). Germline CDR1 is LNHDA and CDR2 is SQIVND (reference sequence). This CDR3 spans 15 amino acids. Trimming removed 4 bases from V and 1 base from J, with 13 bases in between. The CDR3 DNA is TGTGCCAGTAGTACGAACGGGGGTGGGAACACTGAAGCTTTCTTT. Protein product: CASSTNGGGNTEAFF.

The J gene is TRBJ2-3, the V gene TRBV27; 7 bases are a match to TRBD2. CDR3 length equals 17 residues. CDR1 MNHEY and CDR2 SMNVEV come from the germline V gene (reference sequence). V lost 7 bases and J lost 5; bases outside the gene matches: 18. The CDR3 coding sequence is TGTGCCAGCACCAATCTTTTGGGGCTAGCGGATTTAGATACGCAGTATTTT. It is translated as CASTNLLGLADLDTQYF.

CDR3 region: CASSFEVNYGYTF. The CDR3 DNA reads as TGTGCCAGCAGTTTCGAGGTTAACTATGGCTACACCTTC. V gene TRBV6-5 combines with J gene TRBJ1-2; no clear D. Germline V gene data show CDR1 as MNHEY and CDR2 as SVGAGI. The CDR3 is 13 residues long. Trimming pared 4 bases from V and 1 base from J, leaving 7 bases between.

This rearrangement joins TRBV27 to TRBJ2-3, with 8 bases identical to TRBD2. Germline CDR1 is MNHEY and CDR2 is SMNVEV (reference sequence). This CDR3 comprises 13 residues. After removal of 10 bases from V and 2 bases from J, the junction contained 5 bases not matched to a gene. This CDR3 is CAIGTRDTDTQYF. CDR3 DNA: TGTGCCATCGGGACTAGGGACACAGATACGCAGTATTTT.

This chain connects TRBV6-2 or TRBV6-3 to TRBJ2-7, with D possibly called TRBD1 or TRBD2 (7 bases each). V lost 7 bases to trimming and J lost 3 bases, with 22 bases between them. The germline CDR1 and CDR2 sequences are MNHEY and SVGEGT. The CDR3 is made up of 16 amino acids. As DNA, the CDR3 is TGTGCCAGCACCCCAGGGGGACTACCACTTCACTACGAGCAGTACTTC. This codes for CASTPGGLPLHYEQYF.

This clone has a single count. J is TRBJ2-3 and V is TRBV9; D might be TRBD1 (5 bases). This CDR3 comprises 18 residues. From germline, CDR1 is SGDLS and CDR2 YYNGEE. The V end lost 4 bases, the J end lost 4 bases, and 25 bases lay between the germline ends. The CDR3, as DNA: TGTGCCAGCAGCCCCCTAGTTAACCTAGGGCTCAGGGCAGATACGCAGTATTTT. It encodes CASSPLVNLGLRADTQYF.

The rearrangement uses TRBV5-4 and TRBJ1-2; the D gene is possibly TRBD1 (5 bases). Germline V lookup: CDR1 SGHNT, CDR2 YYREEE (reference sequence). V shed 3 bases and J shed 2 bases, with 14 bases lying between them. The CDR3 length is 15 residues. The CDR3 region is CASSSRVTKNYGYTF. In nucleotides, the CDR3 is TGTGCCAGCAGCTCCAGGGTTACGAAGAACTATGGCTACACCTTC.

The chain combines TRBV7-9 with TRBJ1-2, with D unresolved. V was trimmed by 3 bases and J by 5 bases, leaving 16 bases between them. Germline V gene sequence: CDR1 SEHNR, CDR2 FQNEAQ (reference sequence). The length of the CDR3 is 15 residues. This chain's CDR3 is CASSFPPAETYGYTF. CDR3 coding DNA: TGTGCCAGCAGCTTTCCGCCTGCAGAGACATATGGCTACACCTTC.

The chain has TRBV24-1 and TRBJ1-2, with TRBD1 matching over 9 bases. The CDR3 sequence is 15 residues long. Per the germline V gene, CDR1 is KGHDR and CDR2 is SFDVKD. The junction had 7 bases not matched to a gene; V was cut back by 4 bases and J by 5 bases. The CDR3 loop is CATSDPGTGIYGYTF. Written as DNA, the CDR3 is TGTGCCACCAGTGACCCCGGGACAGGGATTTATGGCTACACCTTC.

The chain carries TRBV18 and TRBJ1-6; D is undetermined. The CDR3 is 15 residues long. Trimming shortened V by 2 bases and J by 7 bases, and 12 bases separated the two germline ends. The germline V gene encodes CDR1 KGHSH and CDR2 LQKENI. CDR3 loop: CASSPGQAYNSPLHF. CDR3 DNA: TGTGCCAGCTCACCAGGGCAGGCGTACAATTCACCCCTCCACTTT.

The genes are TRBV19 and TRBJ1-6; 8 nucleotides agree with TRBD1. CDR1 LNHDA and CDR2 SQIVND come from the germline V gene (reference sequence). The V segment lost 4 bases and the J segment 10 bases; nucleotides outside the gene matches: 12. This CDR3 is built from 16 residues. The CDR3 region has the DNA TGTGCCAGTAGTACTGGACAGGGCCCCGCAGGATCACCCCTCCACTTT. Its translation: CASSTGQGPAGSPLHF.

The chain has TRBV5-1 and TRBJ1-1, with a tentative D call TRBD1 (5 bases). The CDR3 covers 13 residues. V was clipped by 0 bases and J by 6 bases, with 9 bases between them. Germline V CDR1 and CDR2: SGHRS, YFSETQ. The DNA for the CDR3 is TGCGCCAGCAGCTTGGGGAGGGGAGCTGAAGCTTTCTTT. This gives the protein CASSLGRGAEAFF.